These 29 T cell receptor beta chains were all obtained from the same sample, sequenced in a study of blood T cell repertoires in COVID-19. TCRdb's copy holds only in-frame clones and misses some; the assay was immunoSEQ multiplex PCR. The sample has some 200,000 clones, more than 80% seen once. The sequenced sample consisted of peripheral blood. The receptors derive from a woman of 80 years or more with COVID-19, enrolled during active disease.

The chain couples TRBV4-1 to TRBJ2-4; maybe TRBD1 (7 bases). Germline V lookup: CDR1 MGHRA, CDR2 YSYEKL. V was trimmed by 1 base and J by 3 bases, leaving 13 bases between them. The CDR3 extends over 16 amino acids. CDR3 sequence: CASSQGSGGGKNIQYF. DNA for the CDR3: TGCGCCAGCAGCCAAGGCTCAGGGGGAGGCAAAAACATTCAGTACTTC.

The CDR3 DNA is TGTGCCAGCAGCCCGTGGACAGGGCCTATTGGCTACACCTTC. Translation: CASSPWTGPIGYTF. The rearrangement uses TRBV3-1 (or the pseudogene TRBV3-2) and TRBJ1-2; 8 nucleotides match TRBD1. The V gene end was trimmed by 4 bases and the J gene end by 7 bases; junction bases not matched to a gene: 8. The CDR3 totals 14 residues. CDR1 and CDR2 (germline): LGHDT, YNNKEL (reference sequence).

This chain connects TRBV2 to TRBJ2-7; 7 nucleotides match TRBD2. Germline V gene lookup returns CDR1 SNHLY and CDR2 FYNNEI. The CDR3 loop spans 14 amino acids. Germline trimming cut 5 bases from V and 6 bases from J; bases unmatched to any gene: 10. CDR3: CASSSTGGGVEQYF. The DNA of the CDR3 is TGTGCCAGCAGTTCGACGGGGGGAGGGGTCGAGCAGTACTTC.

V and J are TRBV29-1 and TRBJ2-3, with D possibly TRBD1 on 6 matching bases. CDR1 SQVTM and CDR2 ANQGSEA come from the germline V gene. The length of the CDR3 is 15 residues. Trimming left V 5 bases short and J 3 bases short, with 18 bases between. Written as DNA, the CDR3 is TGCAGCGTTTGGCGCAGGGGTCCTGGGACAGATACGCAGTATTTT. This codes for CSVWRRGPGTDTQYF.

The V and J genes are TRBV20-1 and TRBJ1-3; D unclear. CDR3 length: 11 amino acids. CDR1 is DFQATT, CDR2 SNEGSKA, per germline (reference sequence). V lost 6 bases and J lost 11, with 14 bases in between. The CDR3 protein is CSASRGLPIYF. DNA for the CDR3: TGCAGTGCCTCCCGGGGTCTACCCATATATTTT.

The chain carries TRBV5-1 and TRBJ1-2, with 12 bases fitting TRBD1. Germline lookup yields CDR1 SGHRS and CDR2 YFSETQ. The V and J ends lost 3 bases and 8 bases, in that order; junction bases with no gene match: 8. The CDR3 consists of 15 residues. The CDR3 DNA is TGCGCCAGCAGCTCCGGGGACAGGGGGCCGGAGGGCTACACCTTC. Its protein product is CASSSGDRGPEGYTF.

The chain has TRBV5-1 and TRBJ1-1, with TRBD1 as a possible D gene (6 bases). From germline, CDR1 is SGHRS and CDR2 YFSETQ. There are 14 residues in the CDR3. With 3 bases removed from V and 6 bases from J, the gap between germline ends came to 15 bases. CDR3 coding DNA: TGCGCCAGCAGCTCCCTCGGGGGGCAAGCTGAAGCTTTCTTT. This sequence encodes CASSSLGGQAEAFF.

In DNA form, the CDR3 reads TGCAGCGTTGAGAGACCGGGACTAGCGGGAGGTACCTACAATGAGCAGTTCTTC. Translated: CSVERPGLAGGTYNEQFF. The J gene is TRBJ2-1, the V gene TRBV29-1; TRBD2 agrees at 15 bases. Germline lookup yields CDR1 SQVTM and CDR2 ANQGSEA. J was trimmed by 2 bases and V by 3 bases; bases with no gene match: 8. There are 18 residues in the CDR3.

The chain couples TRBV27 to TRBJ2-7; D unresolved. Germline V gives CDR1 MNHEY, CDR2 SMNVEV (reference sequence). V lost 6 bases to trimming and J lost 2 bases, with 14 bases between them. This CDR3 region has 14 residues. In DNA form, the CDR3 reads TGTGCCAGCAGACGCCGAAGTCCAGCCTACGAGCAGTACTTC. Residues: CASRRRSPAYEQYF.

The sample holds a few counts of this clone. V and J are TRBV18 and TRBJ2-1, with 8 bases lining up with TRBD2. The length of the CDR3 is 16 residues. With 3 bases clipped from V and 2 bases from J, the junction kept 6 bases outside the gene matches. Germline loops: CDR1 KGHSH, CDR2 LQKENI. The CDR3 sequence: CASSPQRENPYNEQFF. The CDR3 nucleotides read TGTGCCAGCTCACCGCAGCGGGAGAACCCCTACAATGAGCAGTTCTTC.

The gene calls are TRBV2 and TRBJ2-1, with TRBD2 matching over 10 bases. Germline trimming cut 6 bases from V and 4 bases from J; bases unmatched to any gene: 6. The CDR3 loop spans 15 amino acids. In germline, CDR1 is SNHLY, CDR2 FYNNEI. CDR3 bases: TGTGCCAGCAGGGTAGCGGGGGGTCTGTACAATGAGCAGTTCTTC. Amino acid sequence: CASRVAGGLYNEQFF.

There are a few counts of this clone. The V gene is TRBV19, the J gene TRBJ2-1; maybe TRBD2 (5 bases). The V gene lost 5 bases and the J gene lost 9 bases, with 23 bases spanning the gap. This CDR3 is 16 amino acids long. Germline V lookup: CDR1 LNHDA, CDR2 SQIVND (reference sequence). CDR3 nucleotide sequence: TGTGCCAGTAGTCTCAGATGGGGTTTCGGGGTGAGTGAGCAGTTCTTC. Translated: CASSLRWGFGVSEQFF.

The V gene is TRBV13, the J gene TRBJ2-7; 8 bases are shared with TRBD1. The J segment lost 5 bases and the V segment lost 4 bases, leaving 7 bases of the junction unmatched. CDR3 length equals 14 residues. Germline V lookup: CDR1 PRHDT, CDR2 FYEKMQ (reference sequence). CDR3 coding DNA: TGTGCCAGCAGCTCCGGACAGGGTACCAACGAGCAGTACTTC. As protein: CASSSGQGTNEQYF.

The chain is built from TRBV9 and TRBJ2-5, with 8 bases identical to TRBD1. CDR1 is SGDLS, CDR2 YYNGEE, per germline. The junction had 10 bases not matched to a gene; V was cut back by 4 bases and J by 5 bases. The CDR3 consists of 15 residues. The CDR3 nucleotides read TGTGCCAGCAGCCTGGGGACAGGAGGCTTGGAGACCCAGTACTTC. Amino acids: CASSLGTGGLETQYF.

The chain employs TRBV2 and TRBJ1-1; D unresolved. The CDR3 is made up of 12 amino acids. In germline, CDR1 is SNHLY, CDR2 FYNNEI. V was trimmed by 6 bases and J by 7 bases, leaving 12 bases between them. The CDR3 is CASRRGSLEAFF. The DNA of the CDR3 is TGTGCCAGCAGACGCGGGTCCCTTGAAGCTTTCTTT.

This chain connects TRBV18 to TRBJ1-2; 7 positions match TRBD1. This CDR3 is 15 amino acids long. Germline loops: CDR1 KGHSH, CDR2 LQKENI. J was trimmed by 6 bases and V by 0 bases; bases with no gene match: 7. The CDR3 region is CASSPPSQGRDGYTF. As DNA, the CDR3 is TGTGCCAGCTCACCACCCTCACAGGGGCGGGATGGCTACACCTTC.

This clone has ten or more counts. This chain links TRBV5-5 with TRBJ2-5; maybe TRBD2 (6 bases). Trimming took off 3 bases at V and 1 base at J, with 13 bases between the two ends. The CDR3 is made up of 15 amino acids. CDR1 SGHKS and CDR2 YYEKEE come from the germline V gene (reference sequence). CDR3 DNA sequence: TGTGCCAGCAGCTGGTCGGGGGTTTCCCAAGAGACCCAGTACTTC. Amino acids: CASSWSGVSQETQYF.

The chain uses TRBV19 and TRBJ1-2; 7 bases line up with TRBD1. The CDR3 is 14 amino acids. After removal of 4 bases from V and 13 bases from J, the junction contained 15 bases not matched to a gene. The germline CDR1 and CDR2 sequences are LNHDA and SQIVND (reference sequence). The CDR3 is CASSTEYWTGPFTF. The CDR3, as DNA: TGTGCCAGTAGTACCGAATACTGGACAGGTCCCTTCACCTTC.

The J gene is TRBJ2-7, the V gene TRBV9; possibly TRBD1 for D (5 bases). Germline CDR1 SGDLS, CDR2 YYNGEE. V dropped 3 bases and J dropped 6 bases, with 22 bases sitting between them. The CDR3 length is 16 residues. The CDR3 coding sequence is TGTGCCAGCAGCGAGGCCTCAGGGCAGGCCCCGGGCGAGCAGTACTTC. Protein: CASSEASGQAPGEQYF.

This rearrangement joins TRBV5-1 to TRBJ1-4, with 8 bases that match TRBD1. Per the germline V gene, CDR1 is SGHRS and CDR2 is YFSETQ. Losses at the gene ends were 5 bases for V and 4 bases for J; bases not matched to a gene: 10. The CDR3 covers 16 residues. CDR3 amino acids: CASSEAGTGYNEKLFF. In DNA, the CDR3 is TGCGCCAGCAGTGAAGCTGGGACAGGCTATAATGAAAAACTGTTTTTT.

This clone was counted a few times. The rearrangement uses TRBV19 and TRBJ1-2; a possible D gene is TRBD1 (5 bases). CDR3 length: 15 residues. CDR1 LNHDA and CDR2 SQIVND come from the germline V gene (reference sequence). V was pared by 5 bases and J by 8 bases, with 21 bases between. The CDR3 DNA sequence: TGTGCCAGTAGTGTTTCCCCACAGACGGCAGGGGGCTACACCTTC. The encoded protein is CASSVSPQTAGGYTF. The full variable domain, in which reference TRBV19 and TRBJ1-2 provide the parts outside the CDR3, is DGGITQSPKYLFRKEGQNVTLSCEQNLNHDAMYWYRQDPGQGLRLIYYSQIVNDFQKGDIAEGYSVSREKKESFPLTVTSAQKNPTAFYLCASSVSPQTAGGYTFGSGTRLTVV.

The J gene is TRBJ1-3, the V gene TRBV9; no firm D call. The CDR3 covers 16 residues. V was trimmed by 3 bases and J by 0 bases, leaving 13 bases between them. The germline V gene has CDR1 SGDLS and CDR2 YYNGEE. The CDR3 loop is CASSEPGESSGNTIYF. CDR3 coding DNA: TGTGCCAGCAGCGAGCCGGGTGAGAGCTCTGGAAACACCATATATTTT.

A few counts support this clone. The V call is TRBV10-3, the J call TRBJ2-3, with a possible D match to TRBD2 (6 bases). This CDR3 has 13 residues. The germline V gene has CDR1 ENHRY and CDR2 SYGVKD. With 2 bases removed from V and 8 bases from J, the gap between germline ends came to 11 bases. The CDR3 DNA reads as TGTGCCATCAGTGAGCGGGAGCATGGTACGCAGTATTTT. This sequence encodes CAISEREHGTQYF.

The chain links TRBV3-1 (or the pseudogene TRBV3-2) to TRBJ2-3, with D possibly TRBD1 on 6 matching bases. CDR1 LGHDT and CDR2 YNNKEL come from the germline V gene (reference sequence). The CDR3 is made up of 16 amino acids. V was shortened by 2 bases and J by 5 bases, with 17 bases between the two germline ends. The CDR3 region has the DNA TGTGCCAGCAGCCAATCCTCCAGGGGCAGGGGAGATACGCAGTATTTT. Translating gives CASSQSSRGRGDTQYF.

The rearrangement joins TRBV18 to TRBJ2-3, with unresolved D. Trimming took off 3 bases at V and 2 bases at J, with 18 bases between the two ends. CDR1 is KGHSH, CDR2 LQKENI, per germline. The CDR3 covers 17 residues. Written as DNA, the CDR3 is TGTGCCAGCTCACCCTTGAACACCTCTCCGAACACAGATACGCAGTATTTT. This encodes CASSPLNTSPNTDTQYF.

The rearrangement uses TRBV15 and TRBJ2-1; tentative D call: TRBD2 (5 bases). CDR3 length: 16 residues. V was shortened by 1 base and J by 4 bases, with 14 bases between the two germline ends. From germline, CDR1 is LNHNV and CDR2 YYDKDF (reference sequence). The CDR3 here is CATSRVITEGYNEQFF. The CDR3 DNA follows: TGTGCCACCAGCAGAGTTATAACTGAGGGATACAATGAGCAGTTCTTC.

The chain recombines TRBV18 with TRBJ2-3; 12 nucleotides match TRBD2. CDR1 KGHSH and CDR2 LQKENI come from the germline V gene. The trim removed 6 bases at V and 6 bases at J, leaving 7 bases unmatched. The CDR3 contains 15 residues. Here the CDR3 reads CASSWTSGASDTQYF. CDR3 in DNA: TGTGCCAGCTCCTGGACTAGCGGGGCCTCGGATACGCAGTATTTT. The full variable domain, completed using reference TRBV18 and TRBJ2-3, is NAGVMQNPRHLVRRRGQEARLRCSPMKGHSHVYWYRQLPEEGLKFMVYLQKENIIDESGMPKERFSAEFPKEGPSILRIQQVVRGDSAAYFCASSWTSGASDTQYFGPGTRLTVL.

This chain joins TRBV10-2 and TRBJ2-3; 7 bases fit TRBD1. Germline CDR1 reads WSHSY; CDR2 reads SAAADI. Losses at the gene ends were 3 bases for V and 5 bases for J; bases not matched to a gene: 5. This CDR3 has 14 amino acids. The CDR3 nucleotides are TGCGCCAGCAGTGAAGGGGGCGCGGTAGATACGCAGTATTTT. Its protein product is CASSEGGAVDTQYF.

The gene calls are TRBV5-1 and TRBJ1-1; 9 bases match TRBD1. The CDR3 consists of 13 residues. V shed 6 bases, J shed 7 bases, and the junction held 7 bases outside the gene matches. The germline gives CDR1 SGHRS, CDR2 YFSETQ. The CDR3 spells CASTQGTGSEAFF. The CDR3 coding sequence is TGCGCCAGCACCCAGGGGACAGGGAGTGAAGCTTTCTTT.